This TCR beta chain is drawn from a study of T cell repertoires in cytomegalovirus infection. Germline assignment: CDR1 MDHEN and CDR2 SYDVKM. This CDR3 has 15 amino acids. Trimming cost V 5 bases and J 4 bases, with 18 bases left between them. TCRdb analysed the reads with MiXCR anew, one entry per CDR3 protein. The top ten clones hold around a sixth of a sample with about 500,000 distinct CDR3 sequences, 25% to 35% of them seen once. With respect to this clonotype: What it binds is unknown.

The chain couples TRBV28 to TRBJ2-7, with D possibly TRBD2 on 5 matching bases. This TCR came from a human donor in good health (CMV status not recorded). Some clones in this sample may be carry-over from other donors' samples. This material consisted of cultured PBMCs, taken from culture after CMV antigen stimulation. The CDR3 region is CASSPTVGVVYEQYF. The CDR3 DNA reads as TGTGCCAGCAGTCCAACCGTCGGGGTCGTATACGAGCAGTACTTC.